The clone carrying this T cell receptor beta chain was found many times. What it binds is unknown. Germline CDR1 SQVTM, CDR2 ANQGSEA. Trimming cost V 7 bases and J 9 bases; bases outside gene matches: 10. The CDR3 has 13 amino acids. Each TCR beta library was made by quantitative 5'-RACE that incorporated molecular barcodes. TCRdb used MiXCR to reprocess the 5' RACE reads, holding one entry per CDR3 protein. Of approximately 100,000 distinct CDR3 sequences in the sample, roughly 8.7% were seen once. These data are taken from a study of CD8 T cells in ankylosing spondylitis. Study-wide results and caveats: Disease-linked clones bore a CD8+ phenotype, appearing relatively rarely in peripheral blood. It appeared that ankylosing spondylitis blood was characterized by a TCR beta motif of seven or eight highly homologous variants. The authors reported significant enrichment of disease-linked clones in matched ankylosing spondylitis synovial fluid.

Sequencing was performed on blood, either unsorted or a sorted T cell fraction (not recorded which). This chain connects TRBV29-1 to TRBJ2-1; 9 bases fit TRBD2. The source of this sequence is a male donor with ankylosing spondylitis or in good health (not recorded which). The CDR3 DNA reads TGCAGCGCCCTGGTAACAGCGGGAGGTGAGCAGTTCTTC. It encodes CSALVTAGGEQFF.